The 27 T cell receptor beta chains below come from one sample, sequenced in a study of T cell repertoires in cytomegalovirus infection. No cognate antigen is known for these TCRs. Using its own MiXCR run on the reads, TCRdb lists one record per CDR3 protein. Of over 100,000 distinct CDR3 sequences listed, around 10% are singletons. The sequenced sample was PBMCs, sequenced either directly or after in vitro stimulation (not recorded which). These receptors originate from a human donor in good health (CMV status not recorded). Some clones in this sample may be carry-over from other donors' samples.

J is TRBJ2-1 and V is TRBV20-1, with D maybe TRBD2 (5 bases). Germline-derived CDR1 and CDR2 are DFQATT and SNEGSKA (reference sequence). Trimming pared 1 base from V and 10 bases from J, leaving 8 bases between. This CDR3 spans 11 amino acids. As DNA, the CDR3 is TGCAGTGCTAGAGTTCGGGGAGAGCAGTTCTTC. Encoded protein: CSARVRGEQFF.

This clonotype was counted ten times or more. The CDR3 nucleotides are TGTGCCACCAGTGATTGGGGAGCGGGAGAAAGCAATGAGCAGTTCTTC. Its translation: CATSDWGAGESNEQFF. The rearrangement joins TRBV24-1 to TRBJ2-1, with 8 nucleotides matching TRBD2. Germline V CDR1 and CDR2: KGHDR, SFDVKD. The CDR3 runs 16 residues. Trimming took 2 bases from V and 6 from J; bases not matched to a gene: 8.

This clonotype was seen more than once but under ten times. The chain couples TRBV6-1 to TRBJ2-7; TRBD1 aligns across 9 bases. This CDR3 contains 14 residues. Germline-derived CDR1 and CDR2 are MNHNS and SASEGT. V was clipped by 5 bases and J by 5 bases; unmatched bases: 7. The CDR3: CASSSDRGVHEQYF. The CDR3 DNA follows: TGTGCCAGCAGTTCGGACAGGGGAGTCCACGAGCAGTACTTC.

This clonotype was counted ten times or more. The rearrangement joins TRBV7-9 to TRBJ1-1; D uncertain. The CDR3 extends over 13 amino acids. V was shortened by 2 bases and J by 0 bases, with 4 bases between the two germline ends. CDR1 and CDR2 from the germline V gene are SEHNR and FQNEAQ (reference sequence). The CDR3 spells CASSLIVNTEAFF. CDR3 DNA sequence: TGTGCCAGCAGCTTAATAGTGAACACTGAAGCTTTCTTT.

This clonotype has ten or more counts. The genes are TRBV29-1 and TRBJ2-5, with D maybe TRBD1 (5 bases). Germline CDR1 SQVTM, CDR2 ANQGSEA. Trimming removed 4 bases from V and 2 bases from J, with 11 bases in between. CDR3 size: 13 residues. As DNA, the CDR3 is TGCAGCGTTGTCTGGGGCGTACAAGAGACCCAGTACTTC. This codes for CSVVWGVQETQYF. Full variable domain (missing parts from reference TRBV29-1 and TRBJ2-5): SAVISQKPSRDICQRGTSLTIQCQVDSQVTMMFWYRQQPGQSLTLIATANQGSEATYESGFVIDKFPISRPNLTFSTLTVSNMSPEDSSIYLCSVVWGVQETQYFGPGTRLLVL.

This clonotype was observed many times. V and J are TRBV28 and TRBJ2-5; perhaps TRBD2 as D (5 bases). Germline loops: CDR1 MDHEN, CDR2 SYDVKM. The CDR3 is 13 amino acids. The ends were cut back, 3 bases at V and 5 bases at J, with 10 bases in the middle. The CDR3 loop is CASSFRTPETQYF. CDR3 nucleotides: TGTGCCAGCAGTTTCAGGACTCCGGAGACCCAGTACTTC.

The V gene is TRBV29-1, the J gene TRBJ2-1, with D maybe TRBD1 (5 bases). The V gene's germline CDR1 is SQVTM and CDR2 ANQGSEA. V lost 5 bases to trimming and J lost 6 bases, with 17 bases between them. This CDR3 comprises 14 residues. CDR3: CSVHLPGRANEQFF. Written as DNA, the CDR3 is TGCAGCGTTCACCTCCCCGGCAGGGCCAATGAGCAGTTCTTC.

This clonotype was found many times. The chain recombines TRBV6-1 with TRBJ2-1; 8 nucleotides align to TRBD1. In germline, CDR1 is MNHNS, CDR2 SASEGT. The length of the CDR3 is 11 residues. Unmatched junction bases numbered 2, after V lost 6 bases and J lost 10 bases. In nucleotides, the CDR3 is TGTGCCAGCAGGGGACAGGCCGAGCAGTTCTTC. Its translation is CASRGQAEQFF.

On this clonotype: A much larger clone differs by one base, so this may be a read error. CDR3 coding DNA: TGTGCCAGCAGCGAGGGACTAGTGGGAAGGGCGGAGCTGTTTTTT. Its translation is CASSEGLVGRAELFF. The rearrangement uses TRBV9 and TRBJ2-2; 8 nucleotides agree with TRBD2. CDR1 is SGDLS and CDR2 is YYNGEE in the germline V gene. J lost 10 bases, V lost 3 bases, and 11 bases had no gene match. This CDR3 region has 15 residues.

This clonotype was recorded a few times. The rearrangement uses TRBV6-2 or TRBV6-3 and TRBJ2-3; no firm D call. Germline V gene lookup returns CDR1 MNHEY and CDR2 SVGEGT. The CDR3 loop spans 14 amino acids. V shed 7 bases and J shed 2 bases, with 13 bases lying between them. CDR3 DNA sequence: TGTGCCAGCACCCGAGCGATTCCCACAGATACGCAGTATTTT. It yields the protein CASTRAIPTDTQYF.

This clonotype occurred many times. This sequence joins TRBV20-1 and TRBJ1-3; tentatively, D is TRBD1 (5 bases). Germline CDR1 and CDR2: DFQATT and SNEGSKA (reference sequence). The CDR3 has 18 residues. Trimming removed 4 bases at V and 0 bases at J, with 22 bases between. CDR3 sequence (DNA): TGCAGTGCTAAGTATTCCCGGGACCGGACCTTCTCTGGAAACACCATATATTTT. Translating it yields CSAKYSRDRTFSGNTIYF.

This clonotype showed up many times. This chain uses TRBV7-6 with TRBJ2-1; either TRBD1 or TRBD2 may fit D (5 bases each). This CDR3 contains 16 residues. CDR1 and CDR2 (germline): SGHVS, FNYEAQ. V was clipped by 3 bases and J by 3 bases, with 15 bases between them. The CDR3 nucleotides read TGTGCCAGCAGCTTCCTTGGGGGAGTGGGCTACAATGAGCAGTTCTTC. Its translation: CASSFLGGVGYNEQFF.

The chain links TRBV19 to TRBJ2-5, with a possible D match to TRBD1 (5 bases). V was shortened by 9 bases and J by 7 bases, with 21 bases between the two germline ends. Germline lookup yields CDR1 LNHDA and CDR2 SQIVND (reference sequence). The CDR3 runs 14 residues. The CDR3 nucleotides are TGTGCCAGCAATTCAGGGCTCTCCCAGGGGACCCAGTACTTC. This sequence encodes CASNSGLSQGTQYF.

This clonotype has a count of ten or more. The chain joins TRBV6-1 to TRBJ1-2, with D hard to call. The CDR3 length is 13 residues. CDR1 and CDR2 (germline): MNHNS, SASEGT. The V gene lost 6 bases and the J gene lost 7 bases, with 15 bases spanning the gap. The CDR3 reads CASSDQTLGGYTF. The CDR3 DNA reads TGTGCCAGCAGCGATCAGACGTTGGGTGGCTACACCTTC.

This chain joins TRBV28 and TRBJ1-3; 9 nucleotides agree with TRBD1. The CDR3 is 15 residues long. V shed 4 bases and J 4 bases; nucleotides not matched to a gene: 5. CDR1 MDHEN and CDR2 SYDVKM come from the germline V gene. The DNA for the CDR3 is TGTGCCAGCAGTTCCCGGACAGGGGTCGGAAACACCATATATTTT. Encoded protein: CASSSRTGVGNTIYF. Drawing the rest from reference TRBV28 and TRBJ1-3, the complete variable domain is DVKVTQSSRYLVKRTGEKVFLECVQDMDHENMFWYRQDPGLGLRLIYFSYDVKMKEKGDIPEGYSVSREKKERFSLILESASTNQTSMYLCASSSRTGVGNTIYFGEGSWLTVV.

Many counts were recorded for this clonotype. The chain combines TRBV27 with TRBJ1-5, with no clear D. CDR1 and CDR2 from the germline V gene are MNHEY and SMNVEV (reference sequence). V was shortened by 7 bases and J by 0 bases, with 13 bases between the two germline ends. This CDR3 contains 15 residues. The CDR3 coding sequence is TGTGCCAGCACCTTGGTAGGAAATAGCAATCAGCCCCAGCATTTT. It encodes CASTLVGNSNQPQHF.

V is TRBV13 and J is TRBJ2-2; D may be TRBD1 (6 bases). V dropped 6 bases and J dropped 4 bases, with 9 bases sitting between them. Germline CDR1 and CDR2: PRHDT and FYEKMQ (reference sequence). The CDR3 is 13 residues long. CDR3 protein: CASRSGVTGELFF. The CDR3 nucleotides are TGTGCCAGCAGGTCAGGGGTCACCGGGGAGCTGTTTTTT.

In this sample, this clonotype turned up a few times. The chain combines TRBV7-6 with TRBJ2-1; D gene uncertain. The CDR3 spans 15 residues. Germline V CDR1 and CDR2: SGHVS, FNYEAQ. V lost 5 bases and J lost 7, with 18 bases in between. The CDR3 loop reads CASSNEYRPENEQFF. The CDR3 nucleotides are TGTGCCAGCAGCAATGAATATCGTCCGGAAAATGAGCAGTTCTTC.

The chain combines TRBV28 with TRBJ2-1; 10 bases align to TRBD2. The CDR3 length is 15 residues. From germline, CDR1 is MDHEN and CDR2 SYDVKM. V shed 7 bases and J 5 bases; nucleotides not matched to a gene: 8. The CDR3 region is CASNPGTSAHNEQFF. The CDR3 coding sequence is TGTGCCAGCAATCCGGGGACTAGCGCACACAATGAGCAGTTCTTC.

This clonotype was detected many times. The rearrangement links TRBV7-2 to TRBJ2-7; TRBD2 matches 8 bases. The CDR3 spans 18 residues. J was trimmed by 3 bases and V by 4 bases; bases with no gene match: 17. Germline values: CDR1 SGHTA, CDR2 FQGNSA. For the CDR3, the DNA is TGTGCCAGCAGCTCGCCACTTCGGTCAGCGGGAGATTACTACGAGCAGTACTTC. As protein: CASSSPLRSAGDYYEQYF.

This clonotype was observed a few times. The chain recombines TRBV6-5 with TRBJ2-1, with no clear D. The CDR3 consists of 12 residues. Germline V lookup: CDR1 MNHEY, CDR2 SVGAGI. The V end was cut by 7 bases, the J end by 7 bases, with 11 bases between. CDR3 loop: CASMTLTNEQFF. DNA for the CDR3: TGTGCCAGCATGACACTTACGAATGAGCAGTTCTTC.

In this sample, this clonotype turned up a few times. The chain carries TRBV28 and TRBJ2-7, with 7 bases aligning to TRBD2. The CDR3 loop spans 14 amino acids. Germline CDR1 reads MDHEN; CDR2 reads SYDVKM. J lost 5 bases, V lost 4 bases, and 8 bases had no gene match. The chain's CDR3 is CASSSGGSMDEQYF. The CDR3 DNA reads as TGTGCCAGCAGTTCCGGGGGGTCTATGGACGAGCAGTACTTC.

At least ten counts were recorded for this clonotype. J is TRBJ2-7 and V is TRBV6-6; perhaps TRBD1 as D (5 bases). The CDR3 extends over 12 amino acids. Germline values: CDR1 MNHNY, CDR2 SVGAGI (reference sequence). V was cut by 5 bases and J by 2 bases, with 7 bases left in between. The CDR3 here is CASSRGTYEQYV. The CDR3, as DNA: TGTGCCAGCAGTAGGGGAACCTACGAGCAGTACGTC.

The sample holds many counts of this clonotype. J is TRBJ1-2 and V is TRBV10-3; 12 nucleotides align to TRBD1. The CDR3 extends over 18 amino acids. J lost 5 bases, V lost 7 bases, and 17 bases had no gene match. Germline V gene data show CDR1 as ENHRY and CDR2 as SYGVKD. The CDR3 DNA reads as TGTGCCATCACCTCCCCAGGGGGGACAGGGGGCGACGGGTATGGCTACACCTTC. Its protein is CAITSPGGTGGDGYGYTF.

This clonotype was detected ten times or more. The chain links TRBV7-2 to TRBJ2-1; D unresolved. V was clipped by 6 bases and J by 4 bases, with 10 bases between them. CDR1 and CDR2 from the germline V gene are SGHTA and FQGNSA. The CDR3 contains 13 residues. CDR3 sequence (DNA): TGTGCCAGCAGTACCCGGGCTTACAATGAGCAGTTCTTC. It translates to CASSTRAYNEQFF.

This clonotype was seen ten or more times. This chain links TRBV6-2 or TRBV6-3 with TRBJ1-1; 8 positions match TRBD1. Germline CDR1 is MNHEY and CDR2 is SVGEGT. The CDR3 runs 14 residues. The V segment lost 8 bases and the J segment 5 bases; nucleotides outside the gene matches: 10. The CDR3 region has the DNA TGTGCCAGCTGCCGACAGGGGTCCCCTACTGAAGCTTTCTTT. Its protein product is CASCRQGSPTEAFF.

This clonotype occurred many times. The chain combines TRBV7-2 with TRBJ2-5, with TRBD1 matching over 7 bases. Germline CDR1 reads SGHTA; CDR2 reads FQGNSA. V was clipped by 6 bases and J by 1 base; unmatched bases: 2. The CDR3 length is 13 residues. The CDR3 coding sequence is TGTGCCAGCAGGGGACAGCGCCAAGAGACCCAGTACTTC. Protein product: CASRGQRQETQYF.